This entry lists 27 T cell receptor beta chains sequenced from one sample in a study of T-cell memory formation after mild COVID-19. Via MiXCR, TCRdb re-called the 5' RACE reads, giving one row per CDR3 protein. The table lists hundreds of thousands of distinct CDR3 sequences, roughly 20% of them singletons, with roughly an eighth in the top ten. Sequenced: PBMCs or a T cell subset sorted from them (not recorded which). The receptors stem from an adult woman who had mild COVID-19 (a few samples of this study predate the infection). Cell type and time point are not known.

The chain is built from TRBV19 and TRBJ2-1, with 13 bases fitting TRBD2. The length of the CDR3 is 14 residues. Germline V gives CDR1 LNHDA, CDR2 SQIVND (reference sequence). V dropped 4 bases and J dropped 8; count of bases not matched to a gene: 2. The CDR3 sequence: CASSSTSGRDEQFF. CDR3 sequence (DNA): TGTGCCAGTAGTAGCACTAGCGGGAGGGATGAGCAGTTCTTC.

The chain employs TRBV4-1 and TRBJ2-5; D call uncertain. This CDR3 region has 15 residues. Germline CDR1 reads MGHRA; CDR2 reads YSYEKL. Trimming pared 2 bases from V and 2 bases from J, leaving 12 bases between. CDR3 sequence: CASSQRESLQETQYF. The CDR3 nucleotides read TGCGCCAGCAGCCAAAGGGAATCCCTACAAGAGACCCAGTACTTC.

This clonotype was observed a few times. The chain links TRBV29-1 to TRBJ2-2; a weak D match, TRBD1 (5 bases). Germline CDR1 SQVTM, CDR2 ANQGSEA. Trimming stripped 4 bases from V and 3 bases from J, with 12 bases between. This CDR3 spans 14 amino acids. CDR3 sequence reads: CSVVVQGYTGELFF. For the CDR3, the DNA is TGCAGCGTTGTGGTCCAGGGCTACACCGGGGAGCTGTTTTTT.

The genes are TRBV5-1 and TRBJ2-1, with TRBD1 matching over 9 bases. The V gene's germline CDR1 is SGHRS and CDR2 YFSETQ. Unmatched junction bases numbered 2, after V lost 3 bases and J lost 7 bases. The CDR3 has 13 amino acids. The CDR3 sequence is CASSWDRENEQFF. The CDR3 coding sequence is TGCGCCAGCAGCTGGGACAGGGAGAATGAGCAGTTCTTC.

V is TRBV5-1 and J is TRBJ1-5, with no clear D. CDR3 size: 21 residues. Germline V lookup: CDR1 SGHRS, CDR2 YFSETQ. The V end was cut by 1 base, the J end by 2 bases, with 28 bases between. CDR3 DNA sequence: TGCGCCAGCAGCTTGTACTTAAGGTCTACAGAATTATTTGCTGGCAATCAGCCCCAGCATTTT. Encoded protein: CASSLYLRSTELFAGNQPQHF.

J is TRBJ2-7 and V is TRBV6-6; 9 bases align to TRBD1. The germline V gene encodes CDR1 MNHNY and CDR2 SVGAGI (reference sequence). J lost 3 bases, V lost 5 bases, and 8 bases had no gene match. The CDR3 loop spans 15 amino acids. In DNA form, the CDR3 reads TGTGCCAGCAGTGAACCGGGACAGGGACACTACGAGCAGTACTTC. It encodes CASSEPGQGHYEQYF.

This clonotype has more than one count but fewer than ten. CDR3 DNA sequence: TGTGCCAGCAGCTTAAGGGGGCTGACAGGGAGCACCGGGGAGCTGTTTTTT. Its protein is CASSLRGLTGSTGELFF. J is TRBJ2-2 and V is TRBV11-2; TRBD1 matches at 7 bases. V lost 2 bases and J lost 4; bases outside the gene matches: 10. Germline-derived CDR1 and CDR2 are SGHAT and FQNNGV. The length of the CDR3 is 17 residues.

A few counts support this clonotype. The V call is TRBV20-1, the J call TRBJ2-3; D not resolved. This CDR3 region has 12 residues. Germline loops: CDR1 DFQATT, CDR2 SNEGSKA (reference sequence). Trimming cost V 5 bases and J 0 bases, with 6 bases left between them. CDR3 DNA: TGCAGTGCTCTTCCGAGCACAGATACGCAGTATTTT. It is translated as CSALPSTDTQYF.

A few counts support this clonotype. V and J are TRBV24-1 and TRBJ2-5; 11 nucleotides agree with TRBD2. The J segment lost 5 bases and the V segment lost 3 bases, leaving 10 bases of the junction unmatched. The CDR3 runs to 17 residues. Germline V gene data show CDR1 as KGHDR and CDR2 as SFDVKD. Written as DNA, the CDR3 is TGTGCCACCAGTGATCCCTTACGGACTAGCGGGCTCGAGACCCAGTACTTC. Its protein product is CATSDPLRTSGLETQYF.

The V and J genes are TRBV24-1 and TRBJ2-3; no reliable D call. CDR3 length: 15 amino acids. V lost 1 base and J lost 2, with 9 bases in between. Germline CDR1 and CDR2: KGHDR and SFDVKD. CDR3 nucleotides: TGTGCCACCAGTGATTTAGACGGGTACACAGATACGCAGTATTTT. Translation gives CATSDLDGYTDTQYF.

This clonotype was found a few times. The V gene is TRBV20-1, the J gene TRBJ2-3; a possible D gene is TRBD2 (5 bases). Trimming shortened V by 0 bases and J by 0 bases, and 19 bases separated the two germline ends. Germline V gene data show CDR1 as DFQATT and CDR2 as SNEGSKA (reference sequence). The CDR3 extends over 18 amino acids. This CDR3 reads CSARDPSGTYPSTDTQYF. The CDR3 DNA sequence: TGCAGTGCTAGAGATCCCAGCGGCACATACCCGAGCACAGATACGCAGTATTTT.

This chain connects TRBV19 to TRBJ1-4; 11 bases align to TRBD1. V lost 9 bases to trimming and J lost 8 bases; unmatched junction nucleotides: 5. Germline CDR1 is LNHDA and CDR2 is SQIVND (reference sequence). This CDR3 comprises 13 residues. The CDR3 coding sequence is TGTGCCAGCGGGACAGGGGGAAGGGAAAAACTGTTTTTT. Translation gives CASGTGGREKLFF.

In its sample, this clonotype was seen a few times. This chain joins TRBV5-1 and TRBJ2-7; D perhaps matches TRBD2 (6 bases). The germline V and J ends were trimmed by 3 bases and 0 bases, with 10 bases remaining between them. The germline V gene encodes CDR1 SGHRS and CDR2 YFSETQ. The CDR3 length is 14 residues. The CDR3 sequence is CASSWGVSSYEQYF. The CDR3 nucleotides are TGCGCCAGCAGCTGGGGGGTGAGCTCCTACGAGCAGTACTTC.

This clonotype was seen more than once but under ten times. The V and J genes are TRBV7-9 and TRBJ2-1; 8 nucleotides align to TRBD2. After removal of 5 bases from V and 2 bases from J, the junction contained 17 bases not matched to a gene. This CDR3 comprises 19 residues. CDR1 is SEHNR, CDR2 FQNEAQ, per germline (reference sequence). CDR3 protein: CASSPPWLGRAGAYNEQFF. DNA of the CDR3: TGTGCCAGCAGCCCCCCCTGGTTGGGAAGAGCGGGAGCCTACAATGAGCAGTTCTTC.

The rearrangement links TRBV20-1 to TRBJ1-2; tentatively, D is TRBD1 (5 bases). CDR3 length: 14 residues. V lost 0 bases, J lost 4 bases, and 12 bases lay in between. From germline, CDR1 is DFQATT and CDR2 SNEGSKA (reference sequence). The CDR3 loop is CSARDGEGIYGYTF. The CDR3, as DNA: TGCAGTGCTAGAGATGGGGAGGGGATCTATGGCTACACCTTC.

The J gene is TRBJ1-6, the V gene TRBV12-3 or TRBV12-4, with D unresolved. With 4 bases removed from V and 5 bases from J, the gap between germline ends came to 6 bases. This CDR3 comprises 13 residues. The CDR3 DNA sequence: TGTGCCAGCAGTTGGGGTAATAATTCACCCCTCCACTTT. Amino acids: CASSWGNNSPLHF.

The rearrangement joins TRBV9 to TRBJ2-7; 11 nucleotides align to TRBD2. There are 15 residues in the CDR3. The germline gives CDR1 SGDLS, CDR2 YYNGEE. V dropped 3 bases and J dropped 2; count of bases not matched to a gene: 4. The CDR3 loop is CASSASSGGTYEQYF. The CDR3 DNA follows: TGTGCCAGCAGCGCATCTAGCGGGGGGACCTACGAGCAGTACTTC.

This clonotype has a handful of counts. The V call is TRBV24-1, the J call TRBJ1-2; 7 bases agree with TRBD1. Germline CDR1 is KGHDR and CDR2 is SFDVKD. The CDR3 runs to 14 residues. The V and J ends lost 10 bases and 4 bases, in that order; junction bases with no gene match: 11. This CDR3 reads CATSTGATGYGYTF. CDR3 in DNA: TGTGCCACTTCCACAGGGGCTACGGGCTATGGCTACACCTTC.

The V and J genes are TRBV7-9 and TRBJ1-1; no firm D call. The CDR3 contains 13 residues. Germline V gene data show CDR1 as SEHNR and CDR2 as FQNEAQ (reference sequence). Trimming took off 3 bases at V and 3 bases at J, with 8 bases between the two ends. The CDR3 DNA sequence: TGTGCCAGCAGCTTCGAGGAGGACACTGAAGCTTTCTTT. Its protein product is CASSFEEDTEAFF.

This clonotype was seen only a few times. The chain carries TRBV18 and TRBJ2-7, with a weak D call TRBD1 (5 bases). Germline V lookup: CDR1 KGHSH, CDR2 LQKENI. V lost 3 bases and J lost 6, with 21 bases in between. The CDR3 consists of 16 residues. This CDR3 is CASSPTRTLSQGEQYF. The CDR3 bases are TGTGCCAGCTCACCGACCCGGACCCTGAGTCAGGGCGAGCAGTACTTC.

This clonotype was seen a few times. The V gene is TRBV10-3, the J gene TRBJ2-1, with 13 bases matching TRBD2. Trimming cost V 5 bases and J 6 bases; bases outside gene matches: 4. CDR1 ENHRY and CDR2 SYGVKD come from the germline V gene. The length of the CDR3 is 15 residues. CDR3 in amino acids: CAISRGTSGVNEQFF. The CDR3, as DNA: TGTGCCATCAGTCGGGGGACTAGCGGGGTCAATGAGCAGTTCTTC.

This clonotype turned up a few times. The V gene is TRBV3-1, the J gene TRBJ2-4; the D gene is possibly TRBD2 (6 bases). The germline CDR1 and CDR2 sequences are LGHDT and YNNKEL (reference sequence). The CDR3 runs 13 residues. The V end was cut by 4 bases, the J end by 8 bases, with 12 bases between. In nucleotides, the CDR3 is TGTGCCAGCAGCCGGAGGGGACGGGACATTCAGTACTTC. Its protein is CASSRRGRDIQYF.

This chain uses TRBV7-2 with TRBJ2-6; D may be TRBD1 (6 bases). V dropped 4 bases and J dropped 0 bases, with 13 bases sitting between them. This CDR3 comprises 17 residues. Germline loops: CDR1 SGHTA, CDR2 FQGNSA. The CDR3 loop reads CASSSGATVSGANVLTF. The CDR3, as DNA: TGTGCCAGCAGCTCAGGGGCGACGGTCTCTGGGGCCAACGTCCTGACTTTC.

V gene TRBV6-6 combines with J gene TRBJ2-7, with D possibly being TRBD1 or TRBD2 (5 bases each). Germline assignment: CDR1 MNHNY and CDR2 SVGAGI (reference sequence). The germline V and J ends were trimmed by 3 bases and 7 bases, with 16 bases remaining between them. The CDR3 is 14 amino acids. CDR3 DNA sequence: TGTGCCAGCAGTTATAGGGACGGCCTTCTTGAGCAGTACTTC. It yields the protein CASSYRDGLLEQYF.

This clonotype was observed many times. The gene calls are TRBV7-9 and TRBJ2-7; 10 nucleotides align to TRBD2. CDR1 SEHNR and CDR2 FQNEAQ come from the germline V gene (reference sequence). This CDR3 is 16 amino acids long. J gave up 6 bases and V 4 bases, and 12 bases lay outside the gene matches. CDR3 DNA sequence: TGTGCCAGCAGCTATGTTCCGGGACTAGCGCCTAGCGAGCAGTACTTC. Translation: CASSYVPGLAPSEQYF.

The rearrangement links TRBV6-6 to TRBJ1-2, with no clear D. The V gene lost 7 bases and the J gene lost 4 bases, with 19 bases spanning the gap. This CDR3 region has 15 residues. Germline-derived CDR1 and CDR2 are MNHNY and SVGAGI (reference sequence). The CDR3 DNA is TGTGCCAGCACAAAAAACCTAGGGAATCCCTATGGCTACACCTTC. Its translation: CASTKNLGNPYGYTF.

The V gene is TRBV24-1, the J gene TRBJ2-5; D is possibly TRBD1 (6 bases). Germline CDR1 reads KGHDR; CDR2 reads SFDVKD. Deletions cut 4 bases from V and 5 bases from J, with 19 bases between. The CDR3 loop spans 16 amino acids. The CDR3: CATSDPTGYREETQYF. The CDR3 DNA reads as TGTGCCACCAGTGACCCCACGGGGTACAGGGAGGAGACCCAGTACTTC.